This TCR beta chain was documented in a study of blood T cell repertoires in COVID-19. About the study: The origin of the acute and convalescent COVID-19 samples was the United States, Italy and Spain.

Using immunoSEQ multiplex PCR, the repertoire was profiled, and TCRdb retains in-frame clones only, with some absent. This table holds approximately 300,000 clones, 75% to 90% found once. Sequenced: PBMCs or T cells enriched from blood (not recorded which). This clonotype was sampled from a man in his sixties who had recovered from COVID-19.

CDR3 coding DNA: TGTGCCACTCGACAGGGGGCATACGAGCAGTACTTC. It translates to CATRQGAYEQYF. This chain uses TRBV2 with TRBJ2-7; TRBD1 matches at 10 bases. Trimming cost V 10 bases and J 4 bases; bases outside gene matches: 4. The CDR3 is 12 amino acids. Germline CDR1 is SNHLY and CDR2 is FYNNEI.